This entry describes one TCR beta chain. Its antigen is unknown. This entry is derived from a study of STAT5B mutations in CD4+ large granular lymphocyte leukemia. Regarding the study as a whole: Compared with healthy controls (2/35), patient top clones favored TRBV06 (8/27). Main leukemic clonotypes were patient-specific, but more than 20% appeared at low frequency elsewhere.

The CDR3 spans 15 residues. V lost 6 bases and J lost 5; bases outside the gene matches: 7. Germline CDR1 and CDR2: KGHSH and LQKENI. Sequencing was performed with immunoSEQ multiplex PCR; in TCRdb, only in-frame clones are kept and a portion is missing. The repertoire consists of 35,000 or so clones, with approximately 69% occurring once and the leading ten covering 2.5% to 3%. The sample consisted of CD4+ T cells from blood buffy coats. The chain employs TRBV18 and TRBJ1-6, with 7 positions matching TRBD1. The receptor's source is a human donor in good health. The CDR3 loop is CASSLDRADNSPLHF. CDR3 DNA: TGTGCCAGCTCCCTAGACAGGGCGGATAATTCACCCCTCCACTTT. The whole variable domain, filled in from reference TRBV18 and TRBJ1-6, reads NAGVMQNPRHLVRRRGQEARLRCSPMKGHSHVYWYRQLPEEGLKFMVYLQKENIIDESGMPKERFSAEFPKEGPSILRIQQVVRGDSAAYFCASSLDRADNSPLHFGNGTRLTVT.